This is a list of T cell receptor beta chains from one sample in a study of Ad26.COV2.S vaccination and SARS-CoV-2 variants. Assay used: immunoSEQ multiplex PCR; TCRdb lists only in-frame clones, some missing. The sample has over 350,000 clones; more than 85% are singletons. The sequencing here drew on peripheral blood, taken in a trial of Ad26.COV2.S vaccine versus placebo. Every receptor here comes from a person between 18 and 60 years old who received the Ad26.COV2.S COVID-19 vaccine or a placebo. The CDR3 runs from the conserved cysteine through the conserved F or W. D genes are given only for firm matches. Expanded clones are given a class, and other clones once, few, many or no size at all.

abundance	v_gene	d_gene	j_gene	CDR3aa	CDR3nt
-	TRBV25-1	TRBD2	TRBJ2-3	CASSEWVAGGPTDTQYF	TGTGCCAGCAGTGAATGGGTAGCGGGGGGCCCCACAGATACGCAGTATTTT
-	TRBV2	-	TRBJ1-3	CASSPEGSNTIYF	TGTGCCAGCAGTCCGGAGGGTTCGAACACCATATATTTT
-	TRBV5-1	TRBD1	TRBJ1-1	CASSLVGTGGELAFF	TGCGCCAGCAGCTTGGTTGGGACAGGGGGCGAGTTGGCTTTCTTT
-	TRBV5-5	-	TRBJ2-1	CASSLFRLLGTNNEQFF	TGTGCCAGCAGCTTGTTTCGACTCCTGGGGACCAACAATGAGCAGTTCTTC
-	TRBV7-8	-	TRBJ2-7	CASSLEPDSPYEQYF	TGTGCCAGCAGCTTAGAGCCGGACAGTCCCTACGAGCAGTACTTC
-	TRBV27	-	TRBJ2-7	CASSLSDSFSYEQYF	TGTGCCAGCAGTTTATCGGATTCGTTCTCCTACGAGCAGTACTTC
-	TRBV25-1	-	TRBJ1-3	CASGKPTGSGNTIYF	TGTGCCAGCGGTAAACCGACAGGCAGCGGAAACACCATATATTTT
-	TRBV4-1	-	TRBJ2-7	CASSQGMGGGLYEQYF	TGCGCCAGCAGCCAAGGAATGGGGGGGGGCCTGTACGAGCAGTACTTC
-	TRBV6-5	-	TRBJ2-7	CASSYSSAGFHEQYF	TGTGCCAGCAGTTACTCCTCAGCGGGTTTCCACGAGCAGTACTTC
once	TRBV5-1	-	TRBJ2-7	CASSLATTTGEQYF	TGCGCCAGCAGCTTGGCCACGACCACGGGCGAGCAGTACTTC
-	TRBV5-5	-	TRBJ1-6	CASSLAGNSPLHF	TGTGCCAGCAGCTTGGCCGGCAATTCACCCCTCCACTTT
-	TRBV7-2	TRBD2	TRBJ2-1	CASSWGGSGTYNEQFF	TGTGCCAGCAGCTGGGGAGGGAGCGGGACTTACAATGAGCAGTTCTTC
-	TRBV19	-	TRBJ2-3	CASTASVLGTDTQYF	TGTGCCAGTACAGCTAGCGTCCTCGGCACAGATACGCAGTATTTT
-	TRBV7-6	-	TRBJ2-3	CASSEDSNTDTQYF	TGTGCCAGCAGCGAAGACTCGAACACAGATACGCAGTATTTT
once	TRBV27	TRBD1	TRBJ1-1	CASSLGTGTEAFF	TGTGCCAGCAGTTTGGGGACAGGGACTGAAGCTTTCTTT
few	TRBV7-7	TRBD1	TRBJ2-7	CASSQDRGGRQYF	TGTGCCAGCAGCCAGGACAGGGGGGGTAGGCAGTACTTC
-	TRBV7-6	TRBD1	TRBJ1-4	CASSPFDRESEKLFF	TGTGCCAGCAGCCCCTTCGACAGGGAGAGTGAAAAACTGTTTTTT
-	TRBV6-1	-	TRBJ2-3	CASSEQANPDTQYF	TGTGCCAGCAGTGAACAGGCTAACCCAGATACGCAGTATTTT
-	TRBV7-9	TRBD1	TRBJ1-4	CASSSRQGDEKLFF	TGTGCCAGCAGCTCAAGACAGGGTGATGAAAAACTGTTTTTT
once	TRBV27	-	TRBJ1-2	CASSLSYRAINYGYTF	TGTGCCAGCAGTTTATCGTACAGGGCGATTAACTATGGCTACACCTTC
-	TRBV7-9	-	TRBJ2-5	CASSLWRGQGVWEETQYF	TGTGCCAGCAGCTTATGGAGAGGGCAGGGAGTTTGGGAAGAGACCCAGTACTTC
-	TRBV27	-	TRBJ1-6	CASSFSPTSTSYNSPLHF	TGTGCCAGCAGTTTCTCTCCGACCAGCACCTCCTATAATTCACCCCTCCACTTT
-	TRBV19	-	TRBJ1-1	CASIGGYSTEAFF	TGTGCCAGTATTGGGGGGTATAGCACTGAAGCTTTCTTT
-	TRBV10-3	-	TRBJ2-7	CAISNQTYEQYF	TGTGCCATCAGCAACCAAACCTACGAGCAGTACTTC
-	TRBV5-6	TRBD1	TRBJ2-7	CASSKLWSGGGEQYF	TGTGCCAGCAGCAAACTTTGGTCAGGGGGCGGCGAGCAGTACTTC
-	TRBV4-1	-	TRBJ2-7	CASSQVLWDSLYEQYF	TGCGCCAGCAGCCAAGTTCTTTGGGACTCCCTCTACGAGCAGTACTTC
-	TRBV7-9	-	TRBJ2-5	CASSLLQTKETQYF	TGTGCCAGCAGCTTATTACAGACAAAAGAGACCCAGTACTTC
-	TRBV5-6	TRBD1	TRBJ1-1	CASSLAGTGGMNTEAFF	TGTGCCAGCAGCTTGGCCGGGACAGGCGGGATGAACACTGAAGCTTTCTTT
-	TRBV2	TRBD2	TRBJ2-1	CASSAAGGSYNEQFF	TGTGCCAGCAGTGCAGCGGGGGGATCCTACAATGAGCAGTTCTTC